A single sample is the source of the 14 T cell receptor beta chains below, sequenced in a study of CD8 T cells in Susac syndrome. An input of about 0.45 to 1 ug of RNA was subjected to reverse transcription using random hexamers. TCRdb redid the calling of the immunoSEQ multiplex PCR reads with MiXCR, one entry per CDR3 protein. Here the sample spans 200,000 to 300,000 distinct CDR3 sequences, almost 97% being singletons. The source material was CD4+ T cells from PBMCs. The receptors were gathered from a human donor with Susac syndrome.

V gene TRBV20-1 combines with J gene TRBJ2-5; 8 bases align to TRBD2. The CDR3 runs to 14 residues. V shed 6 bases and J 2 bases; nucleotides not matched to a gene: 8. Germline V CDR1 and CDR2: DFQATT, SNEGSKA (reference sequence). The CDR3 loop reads CSAGTGTRQETQYF. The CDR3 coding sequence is TGCAGTGCGGGCACCGGGACTAGACAAGAGACCCAGTACTTC.

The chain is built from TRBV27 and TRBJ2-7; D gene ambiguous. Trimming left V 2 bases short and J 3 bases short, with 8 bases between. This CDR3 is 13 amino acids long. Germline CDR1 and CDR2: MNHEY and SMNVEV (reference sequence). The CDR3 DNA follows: TGTGCCAGCAGTTTAGGAAAGGGCTACGAGCAGTACTTC. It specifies CASSLGKGYEQYF.

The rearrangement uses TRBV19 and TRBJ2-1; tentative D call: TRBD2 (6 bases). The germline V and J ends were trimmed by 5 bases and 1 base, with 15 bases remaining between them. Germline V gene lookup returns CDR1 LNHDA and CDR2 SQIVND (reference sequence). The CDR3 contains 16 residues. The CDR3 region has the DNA TGTGCCAGTAGTGAAGACCTAGCGTCGTCCTACAATGAGCAGTTCTTC. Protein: CASSEDLASSYNEQFF.

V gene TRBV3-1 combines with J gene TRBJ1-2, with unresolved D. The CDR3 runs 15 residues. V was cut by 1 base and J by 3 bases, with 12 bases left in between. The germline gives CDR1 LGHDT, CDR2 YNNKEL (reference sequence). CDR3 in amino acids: CASSQGRGRDYGYTF. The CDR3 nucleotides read TGTGCCAGCAGCCAAGGAAGAGGGAGGGACTATGGCTACACCTTC.

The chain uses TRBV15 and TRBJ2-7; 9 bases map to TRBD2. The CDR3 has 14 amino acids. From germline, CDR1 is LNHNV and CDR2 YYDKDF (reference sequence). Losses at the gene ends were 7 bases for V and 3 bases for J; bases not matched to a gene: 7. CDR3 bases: TGTGCCACCACCAGGGGAGCGGGAGGCTACGAGCAGTACTTC. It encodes CATTRGAGGYEQYF.

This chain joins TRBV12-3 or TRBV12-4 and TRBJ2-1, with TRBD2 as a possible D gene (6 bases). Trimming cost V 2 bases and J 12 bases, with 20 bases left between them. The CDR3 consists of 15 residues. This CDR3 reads CASSLPGLQGMGQFF. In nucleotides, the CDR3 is TGTGCCAGCAGTTTACCGGGACTGCAGGGTATGGGGCAGTTCTTC.

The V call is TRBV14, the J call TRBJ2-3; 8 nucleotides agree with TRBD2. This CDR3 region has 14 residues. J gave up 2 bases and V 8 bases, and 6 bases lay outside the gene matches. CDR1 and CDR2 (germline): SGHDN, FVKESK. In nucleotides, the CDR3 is TGTGCCAGCTCCGGACTAGCCCTCACAGATACGCAGTATTTT. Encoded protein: CASSGLALTDTQYF.

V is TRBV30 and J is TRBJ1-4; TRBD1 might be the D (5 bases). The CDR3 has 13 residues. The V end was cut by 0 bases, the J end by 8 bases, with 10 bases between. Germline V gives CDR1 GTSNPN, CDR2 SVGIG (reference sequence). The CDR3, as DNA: TGTGCCTGGAGTGTATACCGGGACGAAAAACTGTTTTTT. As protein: CAWSVYRDEKLFF.

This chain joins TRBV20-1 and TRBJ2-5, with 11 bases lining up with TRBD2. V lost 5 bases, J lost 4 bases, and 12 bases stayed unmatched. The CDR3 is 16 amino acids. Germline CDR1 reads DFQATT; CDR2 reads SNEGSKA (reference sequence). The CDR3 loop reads CSAAMTSGKGGETQYF. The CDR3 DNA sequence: TGCAGTGCTGCGATGACTAGCGGGAAGGGGGGAGAGACCCAGTACTTC.

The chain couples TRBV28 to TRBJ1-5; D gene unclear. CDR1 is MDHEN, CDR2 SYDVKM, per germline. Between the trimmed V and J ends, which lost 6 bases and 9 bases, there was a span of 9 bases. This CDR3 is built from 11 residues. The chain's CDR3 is CASSRRRPQHF. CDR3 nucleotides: TGTGCCAGCAGCCGACGTCGGCCCCAGCATTTT.

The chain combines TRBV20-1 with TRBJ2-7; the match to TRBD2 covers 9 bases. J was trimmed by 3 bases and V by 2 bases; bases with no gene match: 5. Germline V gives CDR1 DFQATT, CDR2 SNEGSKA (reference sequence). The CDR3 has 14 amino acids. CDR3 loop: CSARYSSGVYEQYF. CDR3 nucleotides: TGCAGTGCTAGATATTCTAGCGGGGTCTACGAGCAGTACTTC.

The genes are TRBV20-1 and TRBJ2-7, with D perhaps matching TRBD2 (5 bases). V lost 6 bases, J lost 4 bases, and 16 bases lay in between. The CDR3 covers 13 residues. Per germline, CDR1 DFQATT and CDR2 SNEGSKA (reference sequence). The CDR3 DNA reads TGCAGTGCGGACTTTAGGAGAGGGTACGAGCAGTACTTC. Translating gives CSADFRRGYEQYF.

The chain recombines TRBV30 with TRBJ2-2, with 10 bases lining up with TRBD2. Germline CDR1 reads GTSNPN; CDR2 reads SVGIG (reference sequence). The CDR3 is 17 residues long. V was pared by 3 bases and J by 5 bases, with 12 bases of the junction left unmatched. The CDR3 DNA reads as TGTGCCTGGAGACGATATCCCAGCGGGAGGGCAACCGGGGAGCTGTTTTTT. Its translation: CAWRRYPSGRATGELFF.

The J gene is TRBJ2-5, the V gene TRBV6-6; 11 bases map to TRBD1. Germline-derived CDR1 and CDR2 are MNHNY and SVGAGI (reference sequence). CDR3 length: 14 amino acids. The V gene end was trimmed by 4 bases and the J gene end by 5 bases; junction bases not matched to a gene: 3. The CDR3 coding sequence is TGTGCCAGCAGTTCGGACAGGGGGCGGGAGACCCAGTACTTC. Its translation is CASSSDRGRETQYF.